Shown below are 18 T cell receptor beta chains from a single sample sequenced in a study of T cell responses to AZD1222 COVID-19 vaccine. TCRdb's table, derived via immunoSEQ multiplex PCR, lists solely in-frame clones and lacks some. The sample lists tens of thousands of clones; approximately 90% were seen once. The material sequenced was peripheral blood, taken 28 days after the second AZD1222 dose. These TCRs come from an adult who received the AZD1222 COVID-19 vaccine.

The chain uses TRBV28 and TRBJ2-2; a possible D gene is TRBD2 (7 bases). The CDR3 totals 14 residues. Germline CDR1 reads MDHEN; CDR2 reads SYDVKM. The V and J ends lost 8 bases and 0 bases respectively, with 10 bases between them. DNA of the CDR3: TGTGCCAGCGGGGGGGCAACGAACACCGGGGAGCTGTTTTTT. Protein product: CASGGATNTGELFF.

The sample holds one count of this clone. The CDR3 DNA reads TGCGCCAGCAGCTTGGGGACAGGGCAAGAGACCCAGTACTTC. The encoded protein is CASSLGTGQETQYF. The rearrangement links TRBV5-1 to TRBJ2-5, with 8 bases that match TRBD1. Germline-derived CDR1 and CDR2 are SGHRS and YFSETQ. J lost 2 bases, V lost 0 bases, and 0 bases had no gene match. The CDR3 is 14 amino acids.

The gene calls are TRBV29-1 and TRBJ2-2; TRBD2 agrees at 10 bases. In germline, CDR1 is SQVTM, CDR2 ANQGSEA. With V trimmed by 5 bases and J by 1 base, 10 bases remained unmatched. CDR3 length: 17 amino acids. CDR3 amino acids: CSVHLLAGSLNTGELFF. The CDR3 region has the DNA TGCAGCGTTCATTTACTAGCGGGATCACTGAACACCGGGGAGCTGTTTTTT.

The chain is built from TRBV30 and TRBJ2-1; no reliable D call. Trimming took 2 bases from V and 5 from J, leaving 10 bases between them. The CDR3 totals 13 residues. Germline-derived CDR1 and CDR2 are GTSNPN and SVGIG (reference sequence). The CDR3: CAWSHGQDNEQFF. The CDR3 bases are TGTGCCTGGAGTCACGGCCAAGACAATGAGCAGTTCTTC.

The chain employs TRBV2 and TRBJ1-3; TRBD1 aligns across 9 bases. The junction had 10 bases not matched to a gene; V was cut back by 3 bases and J by 4 bases. The CDR3 extends over 17 amino acids. Germline-derived CDR1 and CDR2 are SNHLY and FYNNEI. As DNA, the CDR3 is TGTGCCAGCAGTGATGTGCGGGACAGGGAGCCGGGAAACACCATATATTTT. This translates into CASSDVRDREPGNTIYF.

This clone was counted a single time. The J gene is TRBJ2-3, the V gene TRBV18; D gene uncertain. Germline loops: CDR1 KGHSH, CDR2 LQKENI. CDR3 length equals 16 residues. Trimming took 2 bases from V and 5 from J, leaving 17 bases between them. The DNA of the CDR3 is TGTGCCAGCTCACCAATGGCTGAACTAACTCAAGATACGCAGTATTTT. Amino acid sequence: CASSPMAELTQDTQYF.

The chain carries TRBV4-2 and TRBJ2-7, with TRBD2 matching 10 bases. Germline V CDR1 and CDR2: LGHNA, YNFKEQ. V was pared by 4 bases and J by 2 bases, with 14 bases of the junction left unmatched. The CDR3 covers 18 residues. Here the CDR3 reads CASSRPPGPAGGTYEQYF. DNA of the CDR3: TGTGCCAGCAGCCGTCCCCCAGGGCCAGCGGGAGGGACCTACGAGCAGTACTTC.

This rearrangement joins TRBV5-1 to TRBJ2-2, with D hard to call. V lost 5 bases and J 0 bases, leaving 14 bases between the germline ends. The CDR3 runs 16 residues. The germline gives CDR1 SGHRS, CDR2 YFSETQ. The CDR3 is CASSRTPVSNTGELFF. The CDR3 DNA is TGCGCCAGCAGTCGGACCCCCGTATCGAACACCGGGGAGCTGTTTTTT.

J is TRBJ2-1 and V is TRBV7-2; either TRBD1 or TRBD2 may fit D (5 bases each). The CDR3 contains 15 residues. The germline V gene has CDR1 SGHTA and CDR2 FQGNSA. Trimming pared 4 bases from V and 4 bases from J, leaving 14 bases between. The CDR3 DNA reads as TGTGCCAGCAGCTCCCAGTACGGGGCTTACAATGAGCAGTTCTTC. It translates to CASSSQYGAYNEQFF. Full variable domain (remainder filled in from reference TRBV7-2 and TRBJ2-1): GAGVSQSPSNKVTEKGKDVELRCDPISGHTALYWYRQSLGQGLEFLIYFQGNSAPDKSGLPSDRFSAERTGGSVSTLTIQRTQQEDSAVYLCASSSQYGAYNEQFFGPGTRLTVL.

The rearrangement joins TRBV2 to TRBJ2-2, with 8 bases fitting TRBD1. The CDR3 sequence is 13 residues long. The germline gives CDR1 SNHLY, CDR2 FYNNEI. The trim removed 8 bases at V and 6 bases at J, leaving 5 bases unmatched. Here the CDR3 DNA reads TGTGCCAGCCGACAGGGGTGGTCCGGGGAGCTGTTTTTT. Its protein is CASRQGWSGELFF.

The chain has TRBV6-2 or TRBV6-3 and TRBJ1-2; D not certain. The CDR3 is made up of 14 amino acids. CDR1 and CDR2 (germline): MNHEY, SVGEGT. V was clipped by 0 bases and J by 4 bases, with 9 bases between them. CDR3 in amino acids: CASSYSAIVYGYTF. CDR3 nucleotides: TGTGCCAGCAGTTACTCGGCCATTGTCTATGGCTACACCTTC.

The gene calls are TRBV29-1 and TRBJ2-1, with D unclear. The CDR3 consists of 11 residues. CDR1 and CDR2 from the germline V gene are SQVTM and ANQGSEA. Trimming took off 1 base at V and 5 bases at J, with 3 bases between the two ends. The CDR3 spells CSVEGNNEQFF. The CDR3 nucleotides are TGCAGCGTTGAAGGGAACAATGAGCAGTTCTTC.

The chain couples TRBV27 to TRBJ2-1; TRBD1 matches at 7 bases. The CDR3 has 17 amino acids. V trimming: 6 bases; J trimming: 0 bases; junction bases outside the gene matches: 11. The germline V gene encodes CDR1 MNHEY and CDR2 SMNVEV (reference sequence). The CDR3 here is CASRFDRAPNSYNEQFF. The CDR3 DNA reads as TGTGCCAGCAGATTCGACAGGGCCCCTAACTCCTACAATGAGCAGTTCTTC.

As for this clone: The same CDR3 can be traced to other DNA sequences in this sample. The chain employs TRBV7-3 and TRBJ2-6, with D perhaps TRBD2 (6 bases). Trimming removed 2 bases from V and 2 bases from J, with 10 bases in between. The germline gives CDR1 SGHTA, CDR2 FQGTGA. This CDR3 is built from 16 residues. The CDR3 DNA reads as TGTGCCAGCAGCTTAGGGCCGGGGGCTGGGGCCAACGTCCTGACTTTC. Its protein product is CASSLGPGAGANVLTF.

V is TRBV19 and J is TRBJ2-7; TRBD1 or TRBD2 may be the D gene (5 bases each). The CDR3 has 15 residues. The V end lost 5 bases, the J end lost 1 base, and 15 bases lay between the germline ends. CDR1 LNHDA and CDR2 SQIVND come from the germline V gene (reference sequence). DNA of the CDR3: TGTGCCAGTAGTTCCACAGGATGGGGGTCCTACGAGCAGTACTTC. Its translation is CASSSTGWGSYEQYF.

The chain links TRBV6-5 to TRBJ1-2; possible D gene TRBD1, 5 bases. The germline V gene has CDR1 MNHEY and CDR2 SVGAGI. Trimming stripped 4 bases from V and 9 bases from J, with 9 bases between. The CDR3 has 11 amino acids. The DNA for the CDR3 is TGTGCCAGCAGTTCACGGGGCCGCTACACCTTC. The encoded protein is CASSSRGRYTF.

The chain carries TRBV2 and TRBJ2-1; D tentatively reads TRBD1 or TRBD2 (5 bases each). Germline values: CDR1 SNHLY, CDR2 FYNNEI. The CDR3 is made up of 12 amino acids. The V end lost 5 bases, the J end lost 7 bases, and 9 bases lay between the germline ends. Here the CDR3 reads CASSSRGNEQFF. CDR3 sequence (DNA): TGTGCCAGCAGTTCGAGGGGAAATGAGCAGTTCTTC. The full variable domain, rest sourced from reference TRBV2 and TRBJ2-1, is EPEVTQTPSHQVTQMGQEVILRCVPISNHLYFYWYRQILGQKVEFLVSFYNNEISEKSEIFDDQFSVERPDGSNFTLKIRSTKLEDSAMYFCASSSRGNEQFFGPGTRLTVL.

This clone was recorded a few times. The chain links TRBV2 to TRBJ1-4, with a weak D call TRBD1 (6 bases). There are 15 residues in the CDR3. CDR1 and CDR2 from the germline V gene are SNHLY and FYNNEI. Trimming shortened V by 4 bases and J by 7 bases, and 16 bases separated the two germline ends. CDR3: CASSGQGKGSEKLFF. In DNA, the CDR3 is TGTGCCAGCAGTGGTCAGGGGAAAGGGAGTGAAAAACTGTTTTTT.